This TCR beta chain was retrieved from a study of blood T cell repertoires in COVID-19. For the study at large: PBMCs, B-cell-depleted T cells, or T cells were the source of the cDNA or gDNA that made up the material.

The J segment lost 5 bases and the V segment lost 2 bases, leaving 7 bases of the junction unmatched. This CDR3 has 15 residues. Germline-derived CDR1 and CDR2 are SGHNT and YYREEE (reference sequence). Data came from immunoSEQ multiplex PCR; TCRdb stores just in-frame clones and leaves some out. The sample lists 400,000 to 550,000 clones, around 89% occurring once. The sequence was obtained from a woman aged 30 to 39 with acute or convalescent COVID-19. Sequencing used peripheral blood. The chain has TRBV5-4 and TRBJ2-5, with TRBD1 matching over 9 bases. The CDR3 sequence is CASSFAQGARETQYF. DNA for the CDR3: TGTGCCAGCAGCTTTGCACAGGGGGCTCGGGAGACCCAGTACTTC. The entire variable domain, with the rest obtained from reference TRBV5-4 and TRBJ2-5, is as follows: ETGVTQSPTHLIKTRGQQVTLRCSSQSGHNTVSWYQQALGQGPQFIFQYYREEENGRGNFPPRFSGLQFPNYSSELNVNALELDDSALYLCASSFAQGARETQYFGPGTRLLVL.